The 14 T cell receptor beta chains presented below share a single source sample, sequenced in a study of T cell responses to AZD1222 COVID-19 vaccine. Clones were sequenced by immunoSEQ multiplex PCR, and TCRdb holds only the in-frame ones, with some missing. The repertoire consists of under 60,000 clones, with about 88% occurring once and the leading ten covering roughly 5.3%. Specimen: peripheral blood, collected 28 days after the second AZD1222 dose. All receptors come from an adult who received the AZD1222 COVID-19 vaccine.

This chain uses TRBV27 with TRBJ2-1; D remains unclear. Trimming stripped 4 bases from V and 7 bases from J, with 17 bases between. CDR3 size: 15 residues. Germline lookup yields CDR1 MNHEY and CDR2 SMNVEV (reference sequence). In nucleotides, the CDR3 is TGTGCCAGCAGTTCTATTTTAGGACGGGCGAATGAGCAGTTCTTC. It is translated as CASSSILGRANEQFF.

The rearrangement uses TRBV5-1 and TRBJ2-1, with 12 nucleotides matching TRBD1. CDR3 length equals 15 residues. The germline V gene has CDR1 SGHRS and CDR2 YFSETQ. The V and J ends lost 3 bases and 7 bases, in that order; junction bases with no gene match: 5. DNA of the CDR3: TGCGCCAGCAGCTCAGGGACAGGGGGCTCTAATGAGCAGTTCTTC. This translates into CASSSGTGGSNEQFF.

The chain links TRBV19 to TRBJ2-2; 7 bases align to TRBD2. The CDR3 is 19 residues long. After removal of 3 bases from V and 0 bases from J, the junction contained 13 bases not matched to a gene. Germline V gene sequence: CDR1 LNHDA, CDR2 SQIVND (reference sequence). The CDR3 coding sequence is TGTGCCAGTAGTATTTTGACTAGCTGGGTGATCTCGAACACCGGGGAGCTGTTTTTT. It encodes CASSILTSWVISNTGELFF. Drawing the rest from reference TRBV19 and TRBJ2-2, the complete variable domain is DGGITQSPKYLFRKEGQNVTLSCEQNLNHDAMYWYRQDPGQGLRLIYYSQIVNDFQKGDIAEGYSVSREKKESFPLTVTSAQKNPTAFYLCASSILTSWVISNTGELFFGEGSRLTVL.

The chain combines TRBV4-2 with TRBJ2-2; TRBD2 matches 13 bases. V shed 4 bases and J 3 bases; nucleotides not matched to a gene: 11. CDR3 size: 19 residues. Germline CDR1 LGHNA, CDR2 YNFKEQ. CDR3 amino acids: CASSRLGLAGAIDTGELFF. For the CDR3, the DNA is TGTGCCAGCAGCCGCCTCGGACTAGCGGGAGCAATCGACACCGGGGAGCTGTTTTTT.

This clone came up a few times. CDR3 protein: CASSPVGTTDTQYF. CDR3 DNA sequence: TGCGCCAGCAGCCCGGTCGGAACCACAGATACGCAGTATTTT. V gene TRBV5-1 combines with J gene TRBJ2-3; D not certain. The V and J ends lost 4 bases and 2 bases respectively, with 11 bases between them. The CDR3 is 14 residues long. The V gene's germline CDR1 is SGHRS and CDR2 YFSETQ.

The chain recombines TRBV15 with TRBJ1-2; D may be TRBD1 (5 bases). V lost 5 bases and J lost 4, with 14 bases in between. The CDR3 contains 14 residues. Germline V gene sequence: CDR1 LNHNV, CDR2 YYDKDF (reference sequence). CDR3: CATSQGGYVYGYTF. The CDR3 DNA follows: TGTGCCACCAGCCAGGGCGGTTACGTCTATGGCTACACCTTC.

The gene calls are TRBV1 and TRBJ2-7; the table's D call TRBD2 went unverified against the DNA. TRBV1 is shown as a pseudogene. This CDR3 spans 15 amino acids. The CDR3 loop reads CTSSGLAGGPGEQYF. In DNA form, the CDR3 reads TGCACCAGCAGCGGACTAGCGGGGGGGCCGGGAGAGCAGTACTTC.

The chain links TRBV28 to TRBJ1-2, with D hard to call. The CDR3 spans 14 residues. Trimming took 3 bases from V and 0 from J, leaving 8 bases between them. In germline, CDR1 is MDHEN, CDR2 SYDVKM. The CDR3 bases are TGTGCCAGCAGTTTGGGAAACCCTAACTATGGCTACACCTTC. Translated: CASSLGNPNYGYTF.

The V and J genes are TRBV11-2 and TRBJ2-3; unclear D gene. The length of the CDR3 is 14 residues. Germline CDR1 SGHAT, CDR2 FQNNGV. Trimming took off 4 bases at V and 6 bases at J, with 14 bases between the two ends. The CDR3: CASSSAGHLDTQYF. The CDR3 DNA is TGTGCCAGCAGCTCAGCCGGGCATTTGGATACGCAGTATTTT.

The CDR3, as DNA: TGCGCCAGCAGCCCGCAAGAGACCCAGTACTTC. This codes for CASSPQETQYF. J is TRBJ2-5 and V is TRBV10-2; the D is unclear. CDR1 and CDR2 (germline): WSHSY, SAAADI. The V end lost 6 bases, the J end lost 2 bases, and 4 bases lay between the germline ends. This CDR3 region has 11 residues.

For the CDR3, the DNA is TGTGCCACCAGCAGAGATTGGACAGGGCTTAACCCTGAAGCTTTCTTT. This gives the protein CATSRDWTGLNPEAFF. V gene TRBV15 combines with J gene TRBJ1-1; 8 nucleotides match TRBD1. Trimming removed 0 bases from V and 6 bases from J; junction bases left unmatched: 9. Germline CDR1 and CDR2: LNHNV and YYDKDF (reference sequence). The CDR3 sequence is 16 residues long.

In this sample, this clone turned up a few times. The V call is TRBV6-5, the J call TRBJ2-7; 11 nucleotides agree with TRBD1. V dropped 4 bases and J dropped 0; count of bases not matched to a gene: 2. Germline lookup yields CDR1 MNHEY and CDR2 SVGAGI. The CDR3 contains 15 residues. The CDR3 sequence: CASSSGTGGSYEQYF. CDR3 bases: TGTGCCAGCAGTTCCGGGACAGGGGGCTCCTACGAGCAGTACTTC.

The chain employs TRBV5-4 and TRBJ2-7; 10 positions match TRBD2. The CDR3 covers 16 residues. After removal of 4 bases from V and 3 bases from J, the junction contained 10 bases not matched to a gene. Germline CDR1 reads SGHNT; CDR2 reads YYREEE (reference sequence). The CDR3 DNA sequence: TGTGCCAGCAGCGACGGCGTGGCTAGCGGGAGCTACGAGCAGTACTTC. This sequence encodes CASSDGVASGSYEQYF.

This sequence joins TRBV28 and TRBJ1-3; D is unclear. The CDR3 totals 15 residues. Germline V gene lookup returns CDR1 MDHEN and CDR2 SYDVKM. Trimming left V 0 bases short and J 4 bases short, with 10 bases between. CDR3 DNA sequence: TGTGCCAGCAGTTTATGGGTTTTAGCCGGAAACACCATATATTTT. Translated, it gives CASSLWVLAGNTIYF.